Listed here is a single TCR beta chain. The data were produced by immunoSEQ multiplex PCR, yet TCRdb's version contains in-frame clones alone and is incomplete. The repertoire holds about 710,000 clones, with about 87% as singletons. The data are from a study of shared T cell receptors in the human thymus. Germline-derived CDR1 and CDR2 are LGHNA and YNFKEQ. The CDR3 runs 15 residues. Trimming removed 0 bases from V and 8 bases from J; junction bases left unmatched: 4. Another study also made use of these data, one on human thymus T cells. That paper adds: Resections obtained during corrective heart surgery supplied the thymus tissue. Thymic repertoires of unrelated individuals were reported in related research to overlap highly.

This chain connects TRBV4-2 to TRBJ2-1; the match to TRBD2 covers 10 bases. This TCR derives from a boy under three years old with a congenital heart defect. The specimen sequenced was thymocytes. CDR3 nucleotides: TGTGCCAGCAGCCAAGATCTAGCGGGAGCGGATGAGCAGTTCTTC. Translation gives CASSQDLAGADEQFF.